This entry describes one T cell receptor beta chain. This clonotype was observed a handful of times. Its specific antigen is unknown. The sample holds no much larger clone one base away, and base qualities are not on file. Preparation of the library involved multiplex PCR. Data came from an Illumina HiSeq 4000. CDR3 regions were amplified by Arm-PCR with iRepertoire HTBI primers to construct TCR beta libraries. Gel purification was performed on PCR products prior to sequencing. In the authors' own workflow: Across samples, 60 to 75 TRBV and around 15 TRBJ segments were identified and used for gene usage analysis of CDR3 amino acid clonotypes. COPE and FqMerger were used to merge the filtered high-quality paired reads into contigs. BLAST was used to align contigs to IMGT TRBV, TRBD and TRBJ reference genes, with CDR3 defined following IMGT. Highly expanded clones were defined as clonotypes with a frequency above 0.1%. Shannon entropy served as the measure of repertoire diversity, while the Gini coefficient captured V-J evenness. Public clonotypes were defined as clonotypes shared by more than one individual. Using fastp at Q25 and MiXCR, TCRdb reprocessed the public reads and kept productive beta chains. For every CDR3 protein sequence, its rows merge into one entry that carries the most common genes and DNA. TCRdb's processing, not the study's, gives the V and J calls here. The sample table holds fewer than 450,000 distinct CDR3 sequences, of which 15% were seen once. About 7.6% of the sample is held by the ten biggest clonotypes.

Explained via the paper, the time point label denotes: newly diagnosed GD, antithyroid drugs for less than 3 months. For both TCR sequencing and RNA sequencing, RNA was extracted from PBMCs in TRIzol. The diagnosis of Graves' disease was made according to American Thyroid Association guidelines. Recruitment of patients was carried out at an endocrinology department in Xi'an, China. From each patient, 7.5 to 10 milliliters of peripheral blood was collected into an EDTA anticoagulant tube. Ficoll Paque Plus density gradient separation was used to isolate PBMCs, and no further T cell sorting was done. RNA quality was checked with an Agilent 2100 Bioanalyzer and agarose gel, and concentration with a NanoDrop 2000. The data belong to a study of regulatory T cells in long-lasting Graves disease (dated by TCRdb to about 2021). Background on the whole study: Antithyroid drugs had been taken for less than 3 months by newly diagnosed Graves' disease patients. Patients with persistent Graves' disease were compared with patients with newly diagnosed Graves' disease using TCR sequencing and RNA sequencing of peripheral blood. The study was registered as a clinical trial and conducted in China. A total of around 33 samples underwent TCR sequencing, from about 13 patients with persistent Graves' disease and approximately 20 patients with newly diagnosed Graves' disease.

What the study reported, not specific to this receptor: Patients with persistent disease shared more public clonotypes (around 2,500) than newly diagnosed patients did (about 1,000). Because the primary lesion, thyroid tissue, could not be accessed, the study looked at peripheral blood alone. Sequencing and analysis were limited to the TCR beta chain. As a limitation, the authors acknowledged that the small sample size may reduce accuracy. Persistent Graves' disease patients showed lower TCR Shannon entropy and fewer highly expanded clones than newly diagnosed patients, suggesting clonal expansion.

These data are also associated with another study on T cells in Graves' hyperthyroidism and ophthalmopathy. The other study reports the following: Stable Graves' hyperthyroidism was defined as the absence of progression to ophthalmopathy over 18 months of follow-up. Hyperthyroidism patients were newly diagnosed, with disease duration under 2 months, and aged 18 to 65 years. Any patient with an uncontrolled infection, another autoimmune disease, pregnancy or lactation was excluded. Diagnoses were established on the basis of clinical symptoms, serum thyroxine and TRAb, thyroid ultrasound, and orbital computed tomography. The TCR CDR3 was subjected to a first round of RT-PCR using the HTBI primer set and the Qiagen OneStep RT-PCR kit. Most expanded thyroid clonotypes (frequency above 0.001) were also found in blood, which suggests that blood repertoires may mirror thyroid immune responses. In cross-validation, a model built on a 13 V-J signature told ophthalmopathy apart from stable hyperthyroidism with under 90% sensitivity and roughly 81% specificity, and in testing the same model reached 80%/75%. In validation, progression to ophthalmopathy was predicted by the model with roughly 69% sensitivity and 72.22% specificity, a median of roughly six months before onset. To identify distinguishing TCR V-J signatures, a discovery cohort of around 100 patients was used, comprising 40 to 45 with Graves' ophthalmopathy and around 60 with stable Graves' hyperthyroidism. Prospective prediction of ophthalmopathy was tested in an independent validation cohort consisting of 18 to 20 hyperthyroidism patients and approximately 16 patients who later progressed to ophthalmopathy. The approximately 95 discovery patients were divided at random into training and test sets in a 7:3 ratio. The study also compared thyroid tissue and blood T-cell repertoires from five or six Graves' hyperthyroidism patients. After blood sampling, hyperthyroidism patients were treated with methimazole at a starting dose of 30 mg daily, and ophthalmopathy patients were treated with high-dose intravenous methylprednisolone. The libraries were constructed in a second round of multiplex PCR and then size-selected and purified. Paired-end sequencing of the libraries was performed with 100 bp reads on an Illumina HiSeq2000. SOAPnuke was used to process the raw data, throwing out any read that contained adapters or uncalled bases, had a mean Phred below 15, or lacked an exact constant-primer or identifier match. High-quality paired reads were merged with COPE v1.2.5, and unique nucleotide sequences were defined as clonotypes. MiTCR v1.1 was used to align the clonotypes against IMGT TRBV, TRBD and TRBJ reference segments. Only V-J combinations with frequency above 0.0001, covering 99% to 99.2% of repertoires, were analysed. A TCS score was defined as the ratio of F50 (clonal expansion) to E x V (chaos), with BLOSUM62-based TCRdist applied between CDR3 peptides within each V-J. Welch's t-statistics and random forest reduced 500 to 550 V-J features to fewer than 15, which were used in a naive Bayes classifier (R e1071). Sample size was not statistically predetermined, and investigators were not blinded to group allocation. According to the paper, TCR Vbeta CDR3 sequencing was carried out on approximately 140 peripheral blood samples, which came from under 50 ophthalmopathy, about 75 hyperthyroidism and around 17 progressor patients.

This sample comprised peripheral blood mononuclear cells (PBMCs), obtained at new diagnosis, from a patient treated with antithyroid drugs. The sequence derives from a woman between 40 and 50 years old with Graves disease. Donor details come from another sample of the same person, matched by shared clones.

The sequence in DNA is TGTGCCAGCAGTGACAGGGGGCAGTCTGAAGCTTTCTTT. Its translation is CASSDRGQSEAFF. The V and J segments used are TRBV6-1 and TRBJ1-1, with 8 junctional bases fitting TRBD1. Trimming accounts for 3 bases at V and 6 bases at J, while the number of junction bases matched to no gene is 3. The CDR3 sequence holds 13 residues, the cysteine and phenylalanine included. Kept here is only the CDR3 DNA, which spans 39 bases and is read in frame from base 1. CDR1 and CDR2 are read off the germline V gene as MNHNS and SASEGT.